The next 27 T cell receptor beta chains were all read from a single sample in a study of human T cells and chemical hapten exposure. TCRdb redid the calling of the RACE reads with MiXCR, one entry per CDR3 protein. The sample includes approximately 110,000 distinct CDR3 sequences, approximately 11% of them seen just once. Time point of the sample: patch test 1, 2 weeks after DPC sensitization. Stated treatment: therapeutic diphenylcyclopropenone sensitization with weekly scalp DPC. The specimen comprised whole blood, sampled in connection with sensitization to the hapten diphenylcyclopropenone (DPC). The receptors come from a woman aged 35 to 49 with alopecia areata. Some clones in this sample may be carry-over from other donors' samples.

This clonotype was observed a few times. The chain couples TRBV20-1 to TRBJ1-1; D uncertain. The germline gives CDR1 DFQATT, CDR2 SNEGSKA (reference sequence). Between the trimmed V and J ends, which lost 1 base and 2 bases, there was a span of 8 bases. There are 13 residues in the CDR3. The CDR3 region has the DNA TGCAGTGCTAGAGTCGGAGTTAACACTGAAGCTTTCTTT. Translation gives CSARVGVNTEAFF.

This clonotype turned up a few times. The chain recombines TRBV20-1 with TRBJ1-1; D gene ambiguous. The CDR3 is made up of 10 amino acids. Trimming pared 0 bases from V and 10 bases from J, leaving 6 bases between. Per the germline V gene, CDR1 is DFQATT and CDR2 is SNEGSKA (reference sequence). DNA for the CDR3: TGCAGTGCTAGAGACATTGGAGCTTTCTTT. Its protein is CSARDIGAFF.

The sample holds a few counts of this clonotype. The chain carries TRBV12-3 or TRBV12-4 and TRBJ1-5, with D maybe TRBD1 (6 bases). The CDR3 is made up of 14 amino acids. V was trimmed by 4 bases and J by 7 bases, leaving 14 bases between them. The CDR3 nucleotides read TGTGCCAGCAGTTCGGAGGGGGTATTCCAGCCCCAGCATTTT. It translates to CASSSEGVFQPQHF.

In its sample, this clonotype was seen a few times. The chain carries TRBV18 and TRBJ1-1, with unresolved D. CDR1 KGHSH and CDR2 LQKENI come from the germline V gene. The CDR3 contains 17 residues. The V gene lost 3 bases and the J gene lost 4 bases, with 21 bases spanning the gap. CDR3 residues: CASSPLPLGVRTTEAFF. The CDR3 bases are TGTGCCAGCTCACCGCTCCCGCTCGGGGTGAGGACCACTGAAGCTTTCTTT.

This clonotype was seen at least ten times. The chain combines TRBV6-2 or TRBV6-3 with TRBJ2-7, with no clear D. V lost 5 bases and J 6 bases, leaving 20 bases between the germline ends. The V gene's germline CDR1 is MNHEY and CDR2 SVGEGT. The CDR3 sequence is 15 residues long. CDR3 DNA: TGTGCCAGCAGTACACGACACGGAACCCTTGGCGAGCAGTACTTC. Its translation: CASSTRHGTLGEQYF.

This clonotype was counted many times. The chain carries TRBV12-3 or TRBV12-4 and TRBJ2-4; D is perhaps TRBD2 (5 bases). V was pared by 3 bases and J by 0 bases, with 18 bases between. The CDR3 is 18 residues long. The DNA for the CDR3 is TGTGCCAGCAGTTTCTACAAATTTAGGGAGTTAGCCAAAAACATTCAGTACTTC. Protein product: CASSFYKFRELAKNIQYF.

This clonotype came up a few times. V and J are TRBV7-2 and TRBJ2-2; no clear D gene. The germline CDR1 and CDR2 sequences are SGHTA and FQGNSA. CDR3 length equals 14 residues. The V gene lost 5 bases and the J gene lost 4 bases, with 11 bases spanning the gap. CDR3 sequence: CASSLAPGTGELFF. In DNA, the CDR3 is TGTGCCAGCAGCCTGGCCCCGGGCACCGGGGAGCTGTTTTTT.

This clonotype came up many times. V usage is TRBV29-1 and J usage is TRBJ2-7; D is ambiguous. The CDR3 runs 11 residues. Germline lookup yields CDR1 SQVTM and CDR2 ANQGSEA. V lost 4 bases to trimming and J lost 4 bases, with 8 bases between them. The CDR3 protein is CSVAHAYEQYF. DNA for the CDR3: TGCAGCGTTGCACACGCGTACGAGCAGTACTTC.

This clonotype has a handful of counts. This chain connects TRBV5-1 to TRBJ1-2; D is ambiguous. Germline V gene sequence: CDR1 SGHRS, CDR2 YFSETQ. This CDR3 is built from 15 residues. The V end was cut by 0 bases, the J end by 4 bases, with 13 bases between. CDR3 bases: TGCGCCAGCAGCTTGGCCACTGGCAACACCTATGGCTACACCTTC. Translated, it gives CASSLATGNTYGYTF.

This clonotype was picked up many times. V usage is TRBV9 and J usage is TRBJ2-5, with 8 bases lining up with TRBD2. V shed 1 base and J 5 bases; nucleotides not matched to a gene: 10. CDR1 is SGDLS and CDR2 is YYNGEE in the germline V gene. The CDR3 runs to 16 residues. The CDR3 protein is CASSVSSGLSLETQYF. CDR3 coding DNA: TGTGCCAGCAGCGTATCTAGCGGGCTGAGTTTGGAGACCCAGTACTTC. The whole variable domain, remainder taken from reference TRBV9 and TRBJ2-5, is DSGVTQTPKHLITATGQRVTLRCSPRSGDLSVYWYQQSLDQGLQFLIQYYNGEERAKGNILERFSAQQFPDLHSELNLSSLELGDSALYFCASSVSSGLSLETQYFGPGTRLLVL.

This clonotype was seen many times. The V call is TRBV11-2, the J call TRBJ2-3; D gene uncertain. CDR1 and CDR2 from the germline V gene are SGHAT and FQNNGV. Trimming pared 5 bases from V and 2 bases from J, leaving 8 bases between. The length of the CDR3 is 13 residues. CDR3: CASSRLNTDTQYF. The CDR3 DNA reads TGTGCCAGCAGCCGCCTCAACACAGATACGCAGTATTTT.

This clonotype was picked up a small number of times. The chain is built from TRBV6-2 or TRBV6-3 and TRBJ2-6; D is undetermined. CDR1 and CDR2 (germline): MNHEY, SVGEGT. Trimming took off 5 bases at V and 1 base at J, with 6 bases between the two ends. The CDR3 consists of 14 residues. CDR3 region: CASSQVSGANVLTF. For the CDR3, the DNA is TGTGCCAGCAGTCAAGTGTCTGGGGCCAACGTCCTGACTTTC.

The V gene is TRBV5-4, the J gene TRBJ1-1, with 8 bases matching TRBD1. The V gene's germline CDR1 is SGHNT and CDR2 YYREEE (reference sequence). Losses at the gene ends were 4 bases for V and 1 base for J; bases not matched to a gene: 12. The CDR3 sequence is 17 residues long. CDR3 sequence: CASSPGQGPRSNTEAFF. The DNA of the CDR3 is TGTGCCAGCAGCCCCGGACAGGGCCCCCGGTCGAACACTGAAGCTTTCTTT.

Many counts were recorded for this clonotype. CDR3 region: CAWSTGQPTEAFF. CDR3 bases: TGTGCCTGGAGTACGGGACAGCCGACTGAAGCTTTCTTT. This rearrangement joins TRBV30 to TRBJ1-1; 7 nucleotides line up with TRBD1. This CDR3 spans 13 amino acids. V shed 2 bases, J shed 5 bases, and the junction held 5 bases outside the gene matches. The germline CDR1 and CDR2 sequences are GTSNPN and SVGIG (reference sequence).

The chain is built from TRBV30 and TRBJ1-1; TRBD1 is a possible D gene (6 bases). Per germline, CDR1 GTSNPN and CDR2 SVGIG (reference sequence). V lost 0 bases and J lost 2, with 10 bases in between. The CDR3 has 14 residues. As DNA, the CDR3 is TGTGCCTGGAGTGTAGGACAGCTTAACACTGAAGCTTTCTTT. Amino acid sequence: CAWSVGQLNTEAFF.

At least ten counts were recorded for this clonotype. The chain couples TRBV3-1 to TRBJ1-5, with D possibly matching TRBD1 (5 bases). The germline gives CDR1 LGHDT, CDR2 YNNKEL (reference sequence). The CDR3 spans 15 residues. V lost 1 base to trimming and J lost 4 bases, with 11 bases between them. The CDR3 here is CASSQGDGGNQPQHF. The CDR3 DNA sequence: TGTGCCAGCAGCCAAGGGGACGGAGGTAATCAGCCCCAGCATTTT. The variable domain in full, completed from reference TRBV3-1 and TRBJ1-5, reads DTAVSQTPKYLVTQMGNDKSIKCEQNLGHDTMYWYKQDSKKFLKIMFSYNNKELIINETVPNRFSPKSPDKAHLNLHINSLELGDSAVYFCASSQGDGGNQPQHFGDGTRLSIL.

V usage is TRBV12-3 or TRBV12-4 and J usage is TRBJ1-1, with D uncertain. Trimming removed 6 bases from V and 3 bases from J, with 11 bases in between. The CDR3 consists of 13 residues. CDR3 nucleotide sequence: TGTGCCAGCAGCACCACATGGGACACTGAAGCTTTCTTT. As protein: CASSTTWDTEAFF.

The sample holds many counts of this clonotype. The chain combines TRBV29-1 with TRBJ2-5; the D is unclear. The CDR3 is 11 amino acids. V was shortened by 5 bases and J by 5 bases, with 9 bases between the two germline ends. Germline V gene sequence: CDR1 SQVTM, CDR2 ANQGSEA. CDR3 nucleotide sequence: TGCAGCGTTAGTTTTGCGGAGACCCAGTACTTC. Amino acid sequence: CSVSFAETQYF.

At least ten counts were recorded for this clonotype. The genes are TRBV28 and TRBJ2-5; 15 positions match TRBD2. The CDR3 has 16 amino acids. Trimming took 0 bases from V and 4 from J; bases not matched to a gene: 0. CDR1 and CDR2 from the germline V gene are MDHEN and SYDVKM. CDR3 region: CASSLWGLAGGETQYF. Written as DNA, the CDR3 is TGTGCCAGCAGTTTATGGGGACTAGCGGGAGGAGAGACCCAGTACTTC.

This clonotype was seen more than once but under ten times. This CDR3 reads CASSSSQAASGGKETQYF. For the CDR3, the DNA is TGTGCCAGCAGCTCCTCCCAGGCAGCTAGCGGGGGTAAAGAGACCCAGTACTTC. The chain combines TRBV11-2 with TRBJ2-5; TRBD2 matches at 10 bases. V trimming: 4 bases; J trimming: 3 bases; junction bases outside the gene matches: 14. This CDR3 region has 18 residues. Germline V CDR1 and CDR2: SGHAT, FQNNGV.

The chain has TRBV7-2 and TRBJ1-2; D unclear. Germline-derived CDR1 and CDR2 are SGHTA and FQGNSA. V lost 4 bases and J 1 base, leaving 13 bases between the germline ends. The CDR3 covers 15 residues. The CDR3 spells CASSSFYGLNYGYTF. The CDR3 DNA follows: TGTGCCAGCAGCTCCTTCTACGGGCTTAACTATGGCTACACCTTC.

This clonotype was seen ten or more times. The chain has TRBV24-1 and TRBJ2-1, with D possibly being TRBD1 (5 bases). Germline CDR1 reads KGHDR; CDR2 reads SFDVKD. Trimming pared 4 bases from V and 10 bases from J, leaving 13 bases between. The CDR3 has 13 amino acids. The CDR3 loop is CATSEPRGGEQFF. DNA for the CDR3: TGTGCCACCAGTGAGCCTAGGGGTGGCGAGCAGTTCTTC.

This rearrangement joins TRBV20-1 to TRBJ1-2; D is undetermined. CDR1 and CDR2 from the germline V gene are DFQATT and SNEGSKA (reference sequence). This CDR3 is built from 16 residues. Trimming took off 0 bases at V and 1 base at J, with 15 bases between the two ends. The CDR3 coding sequence is TGCAGTGCTAGAGATAGAACTGCAGGACGTAACTATGGCTACACCTTC. This sequence encodes CSARDRTAGRNYGYTF.

The rearrangement uses TRBV7-3 and TRBJ1-6, with D unclear. The CDR3 spans 15 residues. Germline CDR1 reads SGHTA; CDR2 reads FQGTGA. Trimming stripped 5 bases from V and 0 bases from J, with 8 bases between. CDR3: CASSLDRSYNSPLHF. DNA of the CDR3: TGTGCCAGCAGCCTCGATCGCTCCTATAATTCACCCCTCCACTTT.

Many counts were recorded for this clonotype. The junction shows a germline mismatch at one end, possibly a read error. The gene calls are TRBV13 and TRBJ1-1; 7 nucleotides agree with TRBD1. In germline, CDR1 is PRHDT, CDR2 FYEKMQ (reference sequence). The CDR3 length is 16 residues. This CDR3 is CASSLYWGHRGTVAFF. DNA for the CDR3: TGTGCCAGCAGCTTATACTGGGGTCACAGGGGCACTGTAGCTTTCTTT.

The chain employs TRBV25-1 and TRBJ1-4; possible D gene TRBD1, 5 bases. This CDR3 spans 12 amino acids. Germline V gene data show CDR1 as MGHDK and CDR2 as SYGVNS. Trimming removed 4 bases from V and 12 bases from J, with 12 bases in between. In DNA form, the CDR3 reads TGTGCCAGCAGTGTTACAGGTTGGGAACTGTTTTTT. Amino acids: CASSVTGWELFF.

This clonotype was seen a few times. The chain has TRBV6-5 and TRBJ1-4; D gene ambiguous. The CDR3 totals 16 residues. With 9 bases removed from V and 1 base from J, the gap between germline ends came to 18 bases. Germline V CDR1 and CDR2: MNHEY, SVGAGI. CDR3 protein: CARPSGGNETNEKLFF. As DNA, the CDR3 is TGTGCCAGACCTTCAGGAGGGAACGAAACTAATGAAAAACTGTTTTTT.